These T cell receptor beta chains were read from a single sample in a study of T-cell reconstitution after alpha-beta-depleted transplantation in children. Via MiXCR, TCRdb re-called the PCR reads, giving one row per CDR3 protein. This table holds about 370,000 distinct CDR3 sequences, 20% found once. The sequenced sample was PBMCs from the stem cell graft donor, obtained from the stem cell graft. These receptors originate from a human donor who donated a stem cell graft to a child with acute myeloid leukemia. CDR3s include the opening cysteine and the closing phenylalanine or tryptophan. A D gene is named only where the DNA matches it firmly. Clone sizes are given selectively: once, few, many, or a class where the clone is expanded.

d_call: TRBD1
j_call: TRBJ1-5
v_call: TRBV4-1
clone_size: few
cdr3_aa: CASSQETGGNQPQHF
cdr3_nt: TGCGCCAGCAGCCAAGAGACAGGGGGCAATCAGCCCCAGCATTTT

d_call: TRBD1
j_call: TRBJ2-7
v_call: TRBV28
clone_size: NA
cdr3_aa: CASSAWTGTYEQYF
cdr3_nt: TGTGCCAGCAGTGCCTGGACAGGGACGTACGAGCAGTACTTC

d_call: NA
j_call: TRBJ2-1
v_call: TRBV6-2/TRBV6-3
clone_size: NA
cdr3_aa: CASSSGTYYNEQFF
cdr3_nt: TGTGCCAGCAGTTCCGGGACTTACTACAATGAGCAGTTCTTC

d_call: TRBD2
j_call: TRBJ2-7
v_call: TRBV4-2
clone_size: NA
cdr3_aa: CASSQAGTSDEQYF
cdr3_nt: TGTGCCAGCAGCCAAGCCGGGACTAGCGACGAGCAGTACTTC

d_call: NA
j_call: TRBJ2-1
v_call: TRBV20-1
clone_size: once
cdr3_aa: CSASPAGLATYNEQFF
cdr3_nt: TGCAGTGCTTCCCCTGCCGGGCTAGCGACATACAATGAGCAGTTCTTC

d_call: TRBD2
j_call: TRBJ2-3
v_call: TRBV20-1
clone_size: many
cdr3_aa: CSASVAGGPFTDTQYF
cdr3_nt: TGCAGTGCTAGCGTAGCGGGAGGGCCGTTCACAGATACGCAGTATTTT

d_call: TRBD2
j_call: TRBJ2-1
v_call: TRBV29-1
clone_size: many
cdr3_aa: CSGAKLAGETNEQFF
cdr3_nt: TGCAGCGGGGCGAAGCTAGCGGGAGAAACGAATGAGCAGTTCTTC

d_call: NA
j_call: TRBJ2-1
v_call: TRBV20-1
clone_size: many
cdr3_aa: CSARGVTGNNEQFF
cdr3_nt: TGCAGTGCTAGAGGGGTTACAGGGAACAATGAGCAGTTCTTC

d_call: NA
j_call: TRBJ2-2
v_call: TRBV6-1
clone_size: NA
cdr3_aa: CASSPGGGNTGELFF
cdr3_nt: TGTGCCAGCAGTCCCGGAGGGGGAAACACCGGGGAGCTGTTTTTT

d_call: NA
j_call: TRBJ2-1
v_call: TRBV5-4
clone_size: few
cdr3_aa: CASSGGYWSPYNEQFF
cdr3_nt: TGTGCCAGCAGCGGGGGGTACTGGAGCCCCTACAATGAGCAGTTCTTC

d_call: NA
j_call: TRBJ2-7
v_call: TRBV21-1
clone_size: few
cdr3_aa: CASSKVSPNIRLAEDYEQYF
cdr3_nt: TGTGCCAGCAGCAAAGTCTCCCCGAACATACGACTAGCGGAGGACTACGAGCAGTACTTC

d_call: NA
j_call: TRBJ2-7
v_call: TRBV4-3
clone_size: NA
cdr3_aa: CASSQDRRGYEQYF
cdr3_nt: TGCGCCAGCAGCCAAGATCGCAGAGGCTACGAGCAGTACTTC

d_call: NA
j_call: TRBJ1-1
v_call: TRBV6-5
clone_size: NA
cdr3_aa: CASSYRGDFNTEAFF
cdr3_nt: TGTGCCAGCAGTTACAGAGGTGATTTCAACACTGAAGCTTTCTTT

d_call: NA
j_call: TRBJ2-3
v_call: TRBV12-3/TRBV12-4
clone_size: NA
cdr3_aa: CASSPPLLEGTDTQYF
cdr3_nt: TGTGCCAGCAGTCCTCCTTTGCTGGAGGGCACAGATACGCAGTATTTT

d_call: NA
j_call: TRBJ2-4
v_call: TRBV5-4
clone_size: NA
cdr3_aa: CASSWATAESYGFAKNIQYF
cdr3_nt: TGTGCCAGCAGCTGGGCCACGGCAGAGAGTTATGGATTCGCCAAAAACATTCAGTACTTC

d_call: TRBD1
j_call: TRBJ2-7
v_call: TRBV7-6
clone_size: NA
cdr3_aa: CASSPGTGEEQYF
cdr3_nt: TGTGCCAGCAGCCCTGGGACAGGGGAAGAGCAGTACTTC

d_call: NA
j_call: TRBJ2-5
v_call: TRBV6-5
clone_size: NA
cdr3_aa: CASSSRYGDVETQYF
cdr3_nt: TGTGCCAGCAGTTCAAGATACGGGGACGTGGAGACCCAGTACTTC

d_call: NA
j_call: TRBJ2-3
v_call: TRBV12-1
clone_size: many
cdr3_aa: CASSFRLAGGITDTQYF
cdr3_nt: TGTGCCAGCAGCTTTCGGCTAGCGGGAGGGATCACAGATACGCAGTATTTT

d_call: NA
j_call: TRBJ1-3
v_call: TRBV20-1
clone_size: NA
cdr3_aa: CSAREGRGVGNTIYF
cdr3_nt: TGCAGTGCTAGAGAGGGCAGGGGAGTCGGAAACACCATATATTTT

d_call: TRBD2
j_call: TRBJ2-5
v_call: TRBV10-2
clone_size: many
cdr3_aa: CASREGSSGRAQTQYF
cdr3_nt: TGCGCCAGCAGAGAAGGTAGTAGCGGGAGGGCGCAGACCCAGTACTTC

d_call: NA
j_call: TRBJ2-3
v_call: TRBV4-1
clone_size: NA
cdr3_aa: CASSRGFGSKELDTQYF
cdr3_nt: TGCGCCAGCAGCCGGGGGTTTGGGAGCAAAGAGCTGGATACGCAGTATTTT

d_call: TRBD1
j_call: TRBJ2-7
v_call: TRBV27
clone_size: NA
cdr3_aa: CATKQGDSYEQYF
cdr3_nt: TGTGCCACCAAACAGGGGGATTCCTACGAGCAGTACTTC

d_call: NA
j_call: TRBJ2-3
v_call: TRBV28
clone_size: few
cdr3_aa: CASSPTRREFADTQYF
cdr3_nt: TGTGCCAGCAGTCCAACACGTCGGGAGTTCGCAGATACGCAGTATTTT

d_call: NA
j_call: TRBJ2-2
v_call: TRBV20-1
clone_size: few
cdr3_aa: CSAIRDSANTGELFF
cdr3_nt: TGCAGTGCTATCCGAGACTCCGCGAACACCGGGGAGCTGTTTTTT

d_call: TRBD2
j_call: TRBJ2-3
v_call: TRBV19
clone_size: NA
cdr3_aa: CASSPAGGRDTQYF
cdr3_nt: TGTGCCAGTAGTCCTGCGGGAGGCAGAGATACGCAGTATTTT

d_call: TRBD1
j_call: TRBJ1-1
v_call: TRBV29-1
clone_size: many
cdr3_aa: CSVASGQMNTEAFF
cdr3_nt: TGCAGCGTTGCGTCGGGACAGATGAACACTGAAGCTTTCTTT

d_call: NA
j_call: TRBJ2-7
v_call: TRBV4-3
clone_size: NA
cdr3_aa: CASSQGSGPPYEQYF
cdr3_nt: TGCGCCAGCAGCCAAGGCTCAGGCCCGCCCTACGAGCAGTACTTC

d_call: TRBD2
j_call: TRBJ2-1
v_call: TRBV5-1
clone_size: few
cdr3_aa: CASRASGRFEQFF
cdr3_nt: TGCGCCAGCAGGGCTAGCGGGAGGTTTGAGCAGTTCTTC

d_call: TRBD1
j_call: TRBJ2-5
v_call: TRBV20-1
clone_size: many
cdr3_aa: CSADRDRETQYF
cdr3_nt: TGCAGCGCGGACAGGGACAGAGAGACCCAGTACTTC

d_call: TRBD2
j_call: TRBJ2-4
v_call: TRBV20-1
clone_size: NA
cdr3_aa: CSARLTRLAGAGYIQYF
cdr3_nt: TGCAGTGCTAGACTAACACGACTAGCGGGAGCGGGATACATTCAGTACTTC

d_call: NA
j_call: TRBJ2-7
v_call: TRBV20-1
clone_size: many
cdr3_aa: CSAQRGTTYEQYF
cdr3_nt: TGCAGTGCCCAAAGGGGGACGACCTACGAGCAGTACTTC

d_call: TRBD2
j_call: TRBJ2-1
v_call: TRBV7-9
clone_size: NA
cdr3_aa: CASSLGSTGGGDEQFF
cdr3_nt: TGTGCCAGCAGCTTAGGGTCAACGGGAGGGGGGGATGAGCAGTTCTTC

d_call: TRBD2
j_call: TRBJ2-7
v_call: TRBV24-1
clone_size: NA
cdr3_aa: CATSDDGLALTEMDEQYF
cdr3_nt: TGTGCCACCAGTGATGATGGACTAGCACTGACTGAGATGGACGAGCAGTACTTC

d_call: NA
j_call: TRBJ2-7
v_call: TRBV21-1
clone_size: few
cdr3_aa: CASRMRDIEREDSYEQYF
cdr3_nt: TGTGCCAGCAGGATGAGGGACATAGAGCGGGAAGACTCCTACGAGCAGTACTTC

d_call: TRBD2
j_call: TRBJ2-2
v_call: TRBV24-1
clone_size: NA
cdr3_aa: CATSDLFSGGPSGGELFF
cdr3_nt: TGTGCCACCAGTGATCTCTTTTCGGGAGGGCCGAGCGGCGGGGAGCTGTTTTTT

d_call: NA
j_call: TRBJ2-1
v_call: TRBV4-1
clone_size: NA
cdr3_aa: CASSQDRYRTNEQFF
cdr3_nt: TGCGCCAGCAGCCAAGATCGGTACAGGACCAATGAGCAGTTCTTC

d_call: NA
j_call: TRBJ2-7
v_call: TRBV6-2/TRBV6-3
clone_size: NA
cdr3_aa: CASSSPASSSYEQYF
cdr3_nt: TGTGCCAGCAGTTCGCCGGCTAGCAGCTCCTACGAGCAGTACTTC

d_call: TRBD1
j_call: TRBJ2-1
v_call: TRBV6-1
clone_size: NA
cdr3_aa: CASSATTGDSYNEQFF
cdr3_nt: TGTGCCAGCAGTGCCACGACAGGGGACAGCTACAATGAGCAGTTCTTC

d_call: NA
j_call: TRBJ2-7
v_call: TRBV27
clone_size: few
cdr3_aa: CASSPPGAWSSYEQYF
cdr3_nt: TGTGCCAGCAGTCCTCCAGGAGCGTGGAGCTCCTACGAGCAGTACTTC

d_call: TRBD1
j_call: TRBJ1-6
v_call: TRBV12-3/TRBV12-4
clone_size: few
cdr3_aa: CASSPSGQGNSPLHF
cdr3_nt: TGTGCCAGCAGTCCGTCGGGACAGGGGAATTCACCCCTCCACTTT

d_call: NA
j_call: TRBJ2-2
v_call: TRBV28
clone_size: NA
cdr3_aa: CASSLPSPGELFF
cdr3_nt: TGTGCCAGCAGTCTCCCATCGCCCGGGGAGCTGTTTTTT

d_call: NA
j_call: TRBJ2-1
v_call: TRBV12-3/TRBV12-4
clone_size: few
cdr3_aa: CASEGLAPEQFF
cdr3_nt: TGTGCCAGCGAGGGGCTGGCACCGGAGCAGTTCTTC

d_call: NA
j_call: TRBJ2-5
v_call: TRBV6-2/TRBV6-3
clone_size: NA
cdr3_aa: CASSYIDQETQYF
cdr3_nt: TGTGCCAGCAGTTACATAGACCAAGAGACCCAGTACTTC

d_call: NA
j_call: TRBJ1-5
v_call: TRBV5-1
clone_size: NA
cdr3_aa: CASSLEAGRPPQHF
cdr3_nt: TGCGCCAGCAGCTTGGAGGCAGGGAGGCCGCCCCAGCATTTT

d_call: TRBD1
j_call: TRBJ2-7
v_call: TRBV20-1
clone_size: few
cdr3_aa: CSAKTGGVYEQYF
cdr3_nt: TGCAGTGCGAAGACAGGGGGCGTTTACGAGCAGTACTTC

d_call: NA
j_call: TRBJ1-5
v_call: TRBV10-3
clone_size: NA
cdr3_aa: CAIGSRWDQPQHF
cdr3_nt: TGTGCCATCGGCTCCAGATGGGATCAGCCCCAGCATTTT

d_call: NA
j_call: TRBJ2-7
v_call: TRBV20-1
clone_size: NA
cdr3_aa: CSAKSDRDYEQYF
cdr3_nt: TGCAGTGCTAAAAGCGACAGAGACTACGAGCAGTACTTC

d_call: NA
j_call: TRBJ1-2
v_call: TRBV6-2/TRBV6-3
clone_size: NA
cdr3_aa: CASRLTVNYGYTF
cdr3_nt: TGTGCCAGCAGGTTAACAGTGAACTATGGCTACACCTTC

d_call: NA
j_call: TRBJ1-2
v_call: TRBV4-1
clone_size: NA
cdr3_aa: CASSPGETAFYGYTF
cdr3_nt: TGCGCCAGCAGCCCAGGGGAGACAGCTTTCTATGGCTACACCTTC

d_call: NA
j_call: TRBJ1-3
v_call: TRBV5-1
clone_size: many
cdr3_aa: CASSLEARASSGNTIYF
cdr3_nt: TGCGCCAGCAGCTTGGAGGCGCGGGCCAGCTCTGGAAACACCATATATTTT

d_call: NA
j_call: TRBJ1-5
v_call: TRBV15
clone_size: few
cdr3_aa: CATSSQWFPDQPQHF
cdr3_nt: TGTGCCACCAGCAGCCAGTGGTTTCCGGATCAGCCCCAGCATTTT

d_call: NA
j_call: TRBJ1-4
v_call: TRBV12-3/TRBV12-4
clone_size: few
cdr3_aa: CASTDSRGFNEKLFF
cdr3_nt: TGTGCCAGCACTGATAGCAGGGGCTTTAATGAAAAACTGTTTTTT

d_call: NA
j_call: TRBJ2-6
v_call: TRBV20-1
clone_size: few
cdr3_aa: CSARAVGANVLTF
cdr3_nt: TGCAGTGCTAGGGCCGTGGGGGCCAACGTCCTGACTTTC